Below are 29 T cell receptor beta chains sequenced from a single sample in a study of blood T cell repertoires in COVID-19. TCRdb's table, derived via immunoSEQ multiplex PCR, lists solely in-frame clones and lacks some. The data show more than 250,000 clones, 75% to 85% seen once. The sequenced material came from peripheral blood. These TCRs come from a man over 45 with active or convalescent COVID-19.

V gene TRBV15 combines with J gene TRBJ1-1, with 8 bases aligning to TRBD1. After removal of 1 base from V and 1 base from J, the junction contained 2 bases not matched to a gene. CDR1 and CDR2 (germline): LNHNV, YYDKDF (reference sequence). The CDR3 sequence is 15 residues long. In DNA, the CDR3 is TGTGCCACCAGCAGAGGAGGACAGGGGAACACTGAAGCTTTCTTT. Residues: CATSRGGQGNTEAFF.

This clone was recorded only once. The same CDR3 arises from other DNA sequences in this sample as well. V and J are TRBV27 and TRBJ2-6, with unresolved D. Trimming took off 6 bases at V and 3 bases at J, with 9 bases between the two ends. Germline CDR1 reads MNHEY; CDR2 reads SMNVEV (reference sequence). The CDR3 length is 14 residues. The CDR3 loop reads CASSLLSGANVLTF. CDR3 bases: TGTGCCAGCAGCCTTCTCAGTGGGGCCAACGTCCTGACTTTC.

The rearrangement links TRBV7-2 to TRBJ2-1; tentatively, D is TRBD2 (5 bases). The CDR3 is made up of 15 amino acids. Trimming removed 1 base from V and 6 bases from J, with 13 bases in between. Looked up from germline, CDR1 is SGHTA and CDR2 is FQGNSA. This CDR3 is CASSLESGPFNEQFF. The CDR3 DNA is TGTGCCAGCAGCTTAGAGAGCGGCCCCTTCAATGAGCAGTTCTTC.

The sample holds a few counts of this clone. The chain is built from TRBV27 and TRBJ2-1; 7 positions agree with TRBD2. J was trimmed by 6 bases and V by 6 bases; bases with no gene match: 14. The CDR3 length is 16 residues. The germline V gene encodes CDR1 MNHEY and CDR2 SMNVEV (reference sequence). The CDR3 reads CASSLRAGVGLNEQFF. CDR3 in DNA: TGTGCCAGCAGCCTTCGCGCGGGAGTGGGGCTCAATGAGCAGTTCTTC.

The rearrangement uses TRBV19 and TRBJ1-2, with D perhaps TRBD1 (6 bases). Trimming shortened V by 5 bases and J by 7 bases, and 17 bases separated the two germline ends. Per germline, CDR1 LNHDA and CDR2 SQIVND (reference sequence). The length of the CDR3 is 14 residues. The CDR3 reads CASSETGNAGGYTF. CDR3 nucleotides: TGTGCCAGTAGTGAAACAGGGAACGCTGGTGGCTACACCTTC.

The chain is built from TRBV28 and TRBJ2-1, with D maybe TRBD1 (5 bases). Germline CDR1 MDHEN, CDR2 SYDVKM. The CDR3 sequence is 18 residues long. Trimming removed 3 bases at V and 8 bases at J, with 26 bases between. CDR3 in amino acids: CASSFRGKGFSHGDEQFF. Here the CDR3 DNA reads TGTGCCAGCAGTTTTAGGGGCAAAGGGTTCTCACACGGCGATGAGCAGTTCTTC.

The gene calls are TRBV27 and TRBJ1-4; no reliable D call. Trimming stripped 6 bases from V and 8 bases from J, with 16 bases between. The germline gives CDR1 MNHEY, CDR2 SMNVEV (reference sequence). The CDR3 is 14 amino acids. Here the CDR3 DNA reads TGTGCCAGCAGCGGTATCGACACCCGGGAAAAACTGTTTTTT. The encoded protein is CASSGIDTREKLFF.

The chain carries TRBV7-2 and TRBJ2-2, with 12 nucleotides matching TRBD2. The V segment lost 5 bases and the J segment 5 bases; nucleotides outside the gene matches: 6. The germline V gene encodes CDR1 SGHTA and CDR2 FQGNSA. The CDR3 loop spans 16 amino acids. CDR3 sequence reads: CASSPSGRAGTGELFF. The CDR3 DNA is TGTGCCAGCAGCCCTAGCGGGAGGGCCGGGACCGGGGAGCTGTTTTTT.

The CDR3 DNA reads TGTGCCAGCAGTGAGACCACAGGGGGGAACTACGAGCAGTACTTC. Translated: CASSETTGGNYEQYF. V and J are TRBV6-1 and TRBJ2-7, with TRBD1 identical over 8 bases. Germline loops: CDR1 MNHNS, CDR2 SASEGT. Germline trimming cut 3 bases from V and 3 bases from J; bases unmatched to any gene: 7. This CDR3 has 15 amino acids.

The chain uses TRBV15 and TRBJ2-5; D gene uncertain. From germline, CDR1 is LNHNV and CDR2 YYDKDF (reference sequence). V was cut by 0 bases and J by 2 bases, with 13 bases left in between. CDR3 length equals 16 residues. CDR3 amino acids: CATSRDGHPLQETQYF. CDR3 nucleotides: TGTGCCACCAGCAGAGATGGGCACCCTCTTCAAGAGACCCAGTACTTC.

V gene TRBV4-3 combines with J gene TRBJ1-2, with 8 bases matching TRBD1. This CDR3 comprises 14 residues. The germline gives CDR1 LGHNA, CDR2 YSLEER. Trimming removed 1 base from V and 10 bases from J; junction bases left unmatched: 8. CDR3 protein: CASSQGSRDRFYTF. CDR3 nucleotide sequence: TGCGCCAGCAGCCAAGGGTCCCGGGACAGGTTCTACACCTTC.

The gene calls are TRBV7-3 and TRBJ2-2; 12 bases align to TRBD2. The ends lost 5 bases at V and 6 bases at J; junction bases unmatched: 4. The CDR3 contains 15 residues. In germline, CDR1 is SGHTA, CDR2 FQGTGA. The CDR3 DNA reads as TGTGCCAGCAGCCCTAGCGGGAGGGTCCCCGGGGAGCTGTTTTTT. Its protein is CASSPSGRVPGELFF.

The chain uses TRBV25-1 and TRBJ2-3; the match to TRBD2 covers 10 bases. V was pared by 2 bases and J by 3 bases, with 2 bases of the junction left unmatched. Germline values: CDR1 MGHDK, CDR2 SYGVNS. The CDR3 totals 15 residues. The CDR3 DNA reads as TGTGCCAGCAGTGAAAGCGGGAGGGCGACAGATACGCAGTATTTT. Protein product: CASSESGRATDTQYF.

This chain joins TRBV3-1 (or the pseudogene TRBV3-2) and TRBJ2-1, with 11 bases aligning to TRBD2. The CDR3 contains 16 residues. From germline, CDR1 is LGHDT and CDR2 YNNKEL (reference sequence). V shed 6 bases and J 4 bases; nucleotides not matched to a gene: 8. The CDR3 protein is CASRPGTSGLYNEQFF. The CDR3 DNA reads TGTGCCAGCAGACCCGGGACTAGCGGACTTTACAATGAGCAGTTCTTC.

The chain joins TRBV14 to TRBJ1-6; the match to TRBD1 covers 7 bases. CDR1 is SGHDN, CDR2 FVKESK, per germline. CDR3 length: 14 residues. The V and J ends lost 5 bases and 7 bases, in that order; junction bases with no gene match: 5. The CDR3 sequence is CASSSGTANSPLHF. In nucleotides, the CDR3 is TGTGCCAGCAGCTCTGGGACAGCGAATTCACCCCTCCACTTT.

This chain connects TRBV28 to TRBJ1-5; D ambiguous. This CDR3 spans 15 amino acids. V lost 4 bases and J lost 1, with 11 bases in between. CDR1 is MDHEN and CDR2 is SYDVKM in the germline V gene. Here the CDR3 reads CASSSTWASNQPQHF. CDR3 nucleotide sequence: TGTGCCAGCAGTTCCACGTGGGCAAGCAATCAGCCCCAGCATTTT.

The chain is built from TRBV19 and TRBJ1-2; no definite D call. Germline V lookup: CDR1 LNHDA, CDR2 SQIVND (reference sequence). CDR3 length: 16 amino acids. V was shortened by 5 bases and J by 4 bases, with 20 bases between the two germline ends. This CDR3 is CASSPPLSPGRYGYTF. CDR3 in DNA: TGTGCCAGTAGTCCTCCCCTATCGCCGGGTCGCTATGGCTACACCTTC.

The chain has TRBV6-5 and TRBJ2-5, with D unclear. Germline V gives CDR1 MNHEY, CDR2 SVGAGI. Trimming shortened V by 10 bases and J by 0 bases, and 15 bases separated the two germline ends. The CDR3 totals 14 residues. In DNA, the CDR3 is TGTGCCACCTCAAGTGGGCCGTACCAAGAGACCCAGTACTTC. This translates into CATSSGPYQETQYF.

The V gene is TRBV7-2, the J gene TRBJ2-2; no firm D call. Trimming left V 1 base short and J 2 bases short, with 8 bases between. The CDR3 is 15 residues long. Germline V gene data show CDR1 as SGHTA and CDR2 as FQGNSA. The CDR3 DNA follows: TGTGCCAGCAGCTTAGGGCCAGTCAACACCGGGGAGCTGTTTTTT. Translation: CASSLGPVNTGELFF.

The V call is TRBV27, the J call TRBJ1-1; possible D gene TRBD1, 5 bases. Trimming cost V 0 bases and J 5 bases, with 13 bases left between them. Germline V gene data show CDR1 as MNHEY and CDR2 as SMNVEV (reference sequence). CDR3 size: 15 residues. The CDR3 region has the DNA TGTGCCAGCAGTTTATCGGATGTAGGGGTAACTGAAGCTTTCTTT. It translates to CASSLSDVGVTEAFF.

The chain uses TRBV5-5 and TRBJ1-3, with 8 bases that match TRBD1. The V and J ends lost 0 bases and 1 base, in that order; junction bases with no gene match: 3. Germline CDR1 reads SGHKS; CDR2 reads YYEKEE (reference sequence). The CDR3 runs to 16 residues. CDR3 DNA: TGTGCCAGCAGCTTGGGAAGGACAGGGTCTGGAAACACCATATATTTT. Protein sequence: CASSLGRTGSGNTIYF. The full variable domain, with the rest looked up from reference TRBV5-5 and TRBJ1-3, is DAGVTQSPTHLIKTRGQQVTLRCSPISGHKSVSWYQQVLGQGPQFIFQYYEKEERGRGNFPDRFSARQFPNYSSELNVNALLLGDSALYLCASSLGRTGSGNTIYFGEGSWLTVV.

The V call is TRBV7-9, the J call TRBJ1-6, with 9 bases matching TRBD1. This CDR3 is built from 14 residues. The ends lost 5 bases at V and 9 bases at J; junction bases unmatched: 5. Germline loops: CDR1 SEHNR, CDR2 FQNEAQ (reference sequence). The chain's CDR3 is CASSPGTGFSPLHF. CDR3 coding DNA: TGTGCCAGCAGCCCTGGGACAGGGTTTTCACCCCTCCACTTT.

This clone appeared once. A junction end diverges from the germline sequence, so it may reflect a read error. Here the CDR3 reads CAGSRTGLMNTEAFF. The DNA of the CDR3 is TGTGCCGGCAGTAGGACAGGCTTAATGAACACTGAAGCTTTCTTT. This sequence joins TRBV2 and TRBJ1-1; 7 bases align to TRBD1. The CDR3 is made up of 15 amino acids. The germline CDR1 and CDR2 sequences are SNHLY and FYNNEI.

The chain couples TRBV2 to TRBJ2-1, with D possibly matching TRBD2 (10 bases). Germline V gene lookup returns CDR1 SNHLY and CDR2 FYNNEI. Trimming removed 6 bases at V and 4 bases at J, with 25 bases between. CDR3 size: 18 residues. The CDR3 here is CASSRTGVSGRGYNEQFF. CDR3 nucleotides: TGTGCCAGCAGCCGGACAGGGGTCAGCGGGAGGGGGTACAATGAGCAGTTCTTC.

V is TRBV12-3 or TRBV12-4 and J is TRBJ1-3; D possibly corresponds to TRBD1 (6 bases). V lost 8 bases, J lost 5 bases, and 13 bases lay in between. The length of the CDR3 is 13 residues. The CDR3 is CASCRGQRNTIYF. The CDR3 DNA is TGTGCCAGCTGTCGTGGACAGCGAAACACCATATATTTT.

This chain connects TRBV18 to TRBJ2-1; TRBD1 agrees at 7 bases. This CDR3 has 15 amino acids. V was clipped by 6 bases and J by 9 bases; unmatched bases: 14. Germline V gene lookup returns CDR1 KGHSH and CDR2 LQKENI. CDR3 region: CASSYTLGTEFEQFF. In DNA form, the CDR3 reads TGTGCCAGCTCCTACACCTTGGGGACAGAATTTGAGCAGTTCTTC. The variable domain in full, completed from reference TRBV18 and TRBJ2-1, reads NAGVMQNPRHLVRRRGQEARLRCSPMKGHSHVYWYRQLPEEGLKFMVYLQKENIIDESGMPKERFSAEFPKEGPSILRIQQVVRGDSAAYFCASSYTLGTEFEQFFGPGTRLTVL.

CDR3 sequence: CASSTSLWTASYGYTF. As DNA, the CDR3 is TGTGCCAGCAGTACCTCCCTGTGGACAGCTTCATATGGCTACACCTTC. This chain links TRBV6-2 or TRBV6-3 with TRBJ1-2, with a tentative D call TRBD1 (6 bases). The CDR3 is 16 residues long. The germline V gene has CDR1 MNHEY and CDR2 SVGEGT. The V end lost 5 bases, the J end lost 5 bases, and 21 bases lay between the germline ends.

The rearrangement links TRBV6-1 to TRBJ1-1; TRBD1 matches at 8 bases. Losses at the gene ends were 2 bases for V and 14 bases for J; bases not matched to a gene: 7. This CDR3 has 12 amino acids. From germline, CDR1 is MNHNS and CDR2 SASEGT. The CDR3 sequence: CASSETTGGGFF. The CDR3, as DNA: TGTGCCAGCAGTGAAACCACAGGGGGGGGCTTCTTT.

J is TRBJ2-6 and V is TRBV4-1; the D gene is possibly TRBD2 (5 bases). Trimming took 8 bases from V and 1 from J, leaving 21 bases between them. The V gene's germline CDR1 is MGHRA and CDR2 YSYEKL. CDR3 length equals 18 residues. For the CDR3, the DNA is TGCGCCAGCCGAAAAGTCGGAGCGGCCCCTTCTGGGGCCAACGTCCTGACTTTC. Translated: CASRKVGAAPSGANVLTF.